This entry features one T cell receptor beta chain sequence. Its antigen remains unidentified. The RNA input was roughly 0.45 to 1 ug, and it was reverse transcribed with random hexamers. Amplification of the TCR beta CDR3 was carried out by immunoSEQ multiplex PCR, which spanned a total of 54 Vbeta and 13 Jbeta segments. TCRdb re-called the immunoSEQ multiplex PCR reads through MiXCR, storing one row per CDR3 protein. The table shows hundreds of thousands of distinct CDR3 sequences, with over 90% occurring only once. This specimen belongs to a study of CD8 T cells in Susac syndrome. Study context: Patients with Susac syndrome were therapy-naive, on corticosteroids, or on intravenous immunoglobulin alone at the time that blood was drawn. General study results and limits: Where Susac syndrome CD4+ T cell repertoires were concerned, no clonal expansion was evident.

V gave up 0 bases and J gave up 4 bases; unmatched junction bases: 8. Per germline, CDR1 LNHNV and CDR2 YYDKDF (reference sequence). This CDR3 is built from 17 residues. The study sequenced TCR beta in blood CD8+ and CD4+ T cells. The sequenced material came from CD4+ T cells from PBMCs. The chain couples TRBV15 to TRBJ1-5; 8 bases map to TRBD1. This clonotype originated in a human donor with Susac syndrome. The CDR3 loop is CATSRDQGARGNQPQHF. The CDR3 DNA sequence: TGTGCCACCAGCAGAGATCAGGGGGCAAGGGGTAATCAGCCCCAGCATTTT.